This T cell receptor beta chain stems from a study of Ad26.COV2.S vaccination and SARS-CoV-2 variants. Across the study: Doses of Ad26.COV2.S were injected into muscle once or twice, 56 days apart. Whole-study findings and limits: Total T cell responses may have been underestimated by the TCR breadth and depth analyses. Spike-specific responses of CD8+ and CD4+ T cells were reported to display substantial breadth after vaccination.

The repertoire was sequenced with immunoSEQ multiplex PCR; TCRdb's copy has only in-frame clones and lacks some. The data show roughly 320,000 clones, around four fifths seen once. Treatment here: about 20 received Ad26.COV2.S at low or high dose, single or two shots; roughly 5 received placebo; per-sample allocation not given. On day 63 after the first injection, vaccine and placebo recipients gave samples. CDR3 size: 15 residues. Germline values: CDR1 MDHEN, CDR2 SYDVKM. Unmatched junction bases numbered 15, after V lost 9 bases and J lost 8 bases. On this clone: Its antigen is still unknown.

This rearrangement joins TRBV28 to TRBJ2-7, with 11 bases that match TRBD2. This clonotype originated in a person between 18 and 65 years old who received the Ad26.COV2.S COVID-19 vaccine or a placebo. Sample: peripheral blood, taken in a trial of Ad26.COV2.S vaccine versus placebo. The CDR3 here is CASLPSGGQPTKQYF. The CDR3 region has the DNA TGTGCCAGTTTACCTAGCGGGGGGCAGCCTACGAAGCAGTACTTC.